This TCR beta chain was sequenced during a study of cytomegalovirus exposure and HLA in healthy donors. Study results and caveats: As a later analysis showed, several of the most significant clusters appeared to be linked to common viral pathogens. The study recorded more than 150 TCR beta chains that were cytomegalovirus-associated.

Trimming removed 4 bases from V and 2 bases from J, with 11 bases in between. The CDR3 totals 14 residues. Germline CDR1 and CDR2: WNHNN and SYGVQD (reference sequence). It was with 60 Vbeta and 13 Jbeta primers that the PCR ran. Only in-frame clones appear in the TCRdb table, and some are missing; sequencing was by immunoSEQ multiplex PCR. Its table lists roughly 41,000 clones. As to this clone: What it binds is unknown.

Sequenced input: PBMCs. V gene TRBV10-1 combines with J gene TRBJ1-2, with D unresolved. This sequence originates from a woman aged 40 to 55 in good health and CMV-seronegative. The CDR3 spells CASSGYGKNYGYTF. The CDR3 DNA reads TGCGCCAGCAGTGGGTACGGGAAGAACTATGGCTACACCTTC.